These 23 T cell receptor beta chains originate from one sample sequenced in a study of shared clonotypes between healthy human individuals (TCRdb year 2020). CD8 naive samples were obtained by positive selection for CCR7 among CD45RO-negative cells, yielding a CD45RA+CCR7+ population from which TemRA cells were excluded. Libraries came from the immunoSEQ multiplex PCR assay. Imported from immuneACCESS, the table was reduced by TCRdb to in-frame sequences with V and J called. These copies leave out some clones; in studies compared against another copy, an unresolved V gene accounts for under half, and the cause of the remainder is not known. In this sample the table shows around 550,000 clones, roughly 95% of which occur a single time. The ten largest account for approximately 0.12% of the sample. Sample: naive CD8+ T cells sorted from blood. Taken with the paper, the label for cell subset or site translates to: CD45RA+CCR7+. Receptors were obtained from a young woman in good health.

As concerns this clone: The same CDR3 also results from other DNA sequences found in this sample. CDR3 DNA sequence: TGTGCCAGCAGTTTAGGACCGACCTACGAGCAGTACTTC. The encoded protein is CASSLGPTYEQYF. J is TRBJ2-7 and V is TRBV27, with D uncertain. This CDR3 spans 13 amino acids. V was shortened by 2 bases and J by 2 bases, with 7 bases between the two germline ends. The germline V gene has CDR1 MNHEY and CDR2 SMNVEV (reference sequence).

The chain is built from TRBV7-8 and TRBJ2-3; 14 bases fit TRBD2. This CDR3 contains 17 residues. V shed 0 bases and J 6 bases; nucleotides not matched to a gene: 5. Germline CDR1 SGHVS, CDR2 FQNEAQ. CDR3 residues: CASSLARTSGRYDTQYF. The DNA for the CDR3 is TGTGCCAGCAGCTTAGCGCGGACTAGCGGGAGGTATGATACGCAGTATTTT.

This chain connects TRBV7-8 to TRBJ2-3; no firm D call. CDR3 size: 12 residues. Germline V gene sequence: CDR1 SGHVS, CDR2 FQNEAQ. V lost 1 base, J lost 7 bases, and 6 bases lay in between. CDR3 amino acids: CASSLEHNTQYF. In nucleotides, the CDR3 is TGTGCCAGCAGCTTAGAGCACAATACGCAGTATTTT.

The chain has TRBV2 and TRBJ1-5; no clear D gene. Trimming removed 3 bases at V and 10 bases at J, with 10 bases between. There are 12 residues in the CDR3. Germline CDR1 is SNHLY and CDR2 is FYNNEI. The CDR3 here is CASSDPTHPQHF. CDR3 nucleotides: TGTGCCAGCAGTGACCCGACCCACCCCCAGCATTTT.

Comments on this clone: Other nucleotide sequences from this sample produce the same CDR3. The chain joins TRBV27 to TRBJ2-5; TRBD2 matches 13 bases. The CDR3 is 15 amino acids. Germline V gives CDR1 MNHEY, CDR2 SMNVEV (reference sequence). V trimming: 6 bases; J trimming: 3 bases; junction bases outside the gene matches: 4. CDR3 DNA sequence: TGTGCCAGCAGCCCCGGGACTAGCGGGAAAGAGACCCAGTACTTC. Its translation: CASSPGTSGKETQYF.

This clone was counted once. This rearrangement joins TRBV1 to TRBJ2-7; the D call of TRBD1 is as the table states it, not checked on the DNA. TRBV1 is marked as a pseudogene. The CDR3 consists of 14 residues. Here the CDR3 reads CTSSLLRQGYEQYF. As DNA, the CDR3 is TGCACCAGCAGCCTGTTAAGGCAGGGCTACGAGCAGTACTTC.

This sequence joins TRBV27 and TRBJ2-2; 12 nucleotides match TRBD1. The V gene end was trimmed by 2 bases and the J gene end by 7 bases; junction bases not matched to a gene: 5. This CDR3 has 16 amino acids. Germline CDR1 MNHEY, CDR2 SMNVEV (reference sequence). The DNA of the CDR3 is TGTGCCAGCAGTTTACTGGGACAGGGGGCCTTCGGGGAGCTGTTTTTT. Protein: CASSLLGQGAFGELFF.

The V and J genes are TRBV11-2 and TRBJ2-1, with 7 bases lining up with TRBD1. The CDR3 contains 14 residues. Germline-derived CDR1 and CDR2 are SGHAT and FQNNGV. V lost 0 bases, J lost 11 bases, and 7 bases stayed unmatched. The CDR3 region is CASSLEYGDSQQFF. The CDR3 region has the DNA TGTGCCAGCAGCTTAGAATACGGGGACAGCCAGCAGTTCTTC.

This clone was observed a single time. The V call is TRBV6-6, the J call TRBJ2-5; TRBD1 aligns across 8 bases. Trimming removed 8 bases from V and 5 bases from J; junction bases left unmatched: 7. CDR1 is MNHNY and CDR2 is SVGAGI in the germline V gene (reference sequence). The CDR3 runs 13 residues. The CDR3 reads CASWTGYGETQYF. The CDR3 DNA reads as TGTGCCAGCTGGACAGGGTATGGGGAGACCCAGTACTTC.

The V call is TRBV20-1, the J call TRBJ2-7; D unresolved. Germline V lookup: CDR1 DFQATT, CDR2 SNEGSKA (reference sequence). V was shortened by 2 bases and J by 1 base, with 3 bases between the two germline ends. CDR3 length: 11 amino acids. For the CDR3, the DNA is TGCAGTGCTAGACAGTCCTACGAGCAGTACTTC. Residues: CSARQSYEQYF.

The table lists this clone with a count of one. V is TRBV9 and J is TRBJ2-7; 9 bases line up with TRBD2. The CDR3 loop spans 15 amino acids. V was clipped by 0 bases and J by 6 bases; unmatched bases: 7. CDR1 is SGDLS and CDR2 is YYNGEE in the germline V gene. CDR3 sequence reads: CASSVESSGIGEQYF. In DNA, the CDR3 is TGTGCCAGCAGCGTAGAGTCTAGCGGGATCGGCGAGCAGTACTTC.

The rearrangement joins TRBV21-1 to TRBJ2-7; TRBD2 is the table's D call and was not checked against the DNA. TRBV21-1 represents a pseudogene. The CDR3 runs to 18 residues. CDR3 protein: CASSNKGREPRWEDEQYF. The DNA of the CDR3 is TGTGCCAGCAGCAATAAGGGGCGGGAGCCCCGTTGGGAGGACGAGCAGTACTTC.

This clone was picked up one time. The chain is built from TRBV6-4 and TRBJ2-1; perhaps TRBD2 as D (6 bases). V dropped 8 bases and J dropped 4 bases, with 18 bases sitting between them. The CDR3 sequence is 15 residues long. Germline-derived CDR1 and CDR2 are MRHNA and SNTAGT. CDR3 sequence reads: CASSSGRSGYNEQFF. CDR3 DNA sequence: TGTGCCAGCTCTTCGGGGAGGTCAGGATACAATGAGCAGTTCTTC.

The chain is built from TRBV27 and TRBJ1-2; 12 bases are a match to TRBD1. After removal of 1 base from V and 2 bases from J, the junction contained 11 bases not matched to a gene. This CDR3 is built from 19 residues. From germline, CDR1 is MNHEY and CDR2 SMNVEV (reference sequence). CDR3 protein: CASSLLGTGGKIGNYGYTF. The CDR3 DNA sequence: TGTGCCAGCAGTTTATTAGGGACAGGGGGCAAAATAGGGAACTATGGCTACACCTTC.

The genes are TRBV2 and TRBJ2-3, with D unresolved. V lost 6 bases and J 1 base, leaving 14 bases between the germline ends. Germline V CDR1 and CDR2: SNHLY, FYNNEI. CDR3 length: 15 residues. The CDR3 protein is CASRVVLDGTDTQYF. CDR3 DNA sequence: TGTGCCAGCAGAGTAGTGCTGGACGGCACAGATACGCAGTATTTT. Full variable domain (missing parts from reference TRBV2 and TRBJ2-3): EPEVTQTPSHQVTQMGQEVILRCVPISNHLYFYWYRQILGQKVEFLVSFYNNEISEKSEIFDDQFSVERPDGSNFTLKIRSTKLEDSAMYFCASRVVLDGTDTQYFGPGTRLTVL.

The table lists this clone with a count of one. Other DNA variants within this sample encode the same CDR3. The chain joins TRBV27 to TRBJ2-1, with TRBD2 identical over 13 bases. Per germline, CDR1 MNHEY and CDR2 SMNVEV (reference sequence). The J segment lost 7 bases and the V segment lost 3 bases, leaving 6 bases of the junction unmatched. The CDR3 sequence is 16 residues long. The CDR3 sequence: CASSLLLAGGYNEQFF. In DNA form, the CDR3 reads TGTGCCAGCAGTTTGTTACTAGCGGGAGGGTATAATGAGCAGTTCTTC.

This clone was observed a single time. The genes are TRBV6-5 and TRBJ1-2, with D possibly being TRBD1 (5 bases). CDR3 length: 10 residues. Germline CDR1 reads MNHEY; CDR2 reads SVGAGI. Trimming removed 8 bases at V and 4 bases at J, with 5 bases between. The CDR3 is CASGTYGYTF. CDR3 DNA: TGTGCCAGCGGGACCTATGGCTACACCTTC.

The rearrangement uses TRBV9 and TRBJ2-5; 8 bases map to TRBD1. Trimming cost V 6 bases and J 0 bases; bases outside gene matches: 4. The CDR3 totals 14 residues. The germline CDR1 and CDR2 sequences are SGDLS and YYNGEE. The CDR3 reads CASNPGQDQETQYF. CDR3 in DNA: TGTGCCAGCAACCCGGGACAGGACCAAGAGACCCAGTACTTC.

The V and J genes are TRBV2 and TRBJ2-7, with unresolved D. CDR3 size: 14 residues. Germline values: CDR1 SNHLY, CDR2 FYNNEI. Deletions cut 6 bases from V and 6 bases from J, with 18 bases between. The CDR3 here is CASSTPEFGPEQYF. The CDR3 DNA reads TGTGCCAGCAGCACCCCGGAGTTTGGGCCCGAGCAGTACTTC.

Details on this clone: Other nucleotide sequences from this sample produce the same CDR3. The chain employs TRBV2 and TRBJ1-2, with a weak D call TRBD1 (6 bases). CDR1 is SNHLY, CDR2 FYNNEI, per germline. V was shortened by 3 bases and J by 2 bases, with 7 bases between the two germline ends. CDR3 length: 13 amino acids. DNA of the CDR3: TGTGCCAGCAGTGACAGGGGAAACTATGGCTACACCTTC. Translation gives CASSDRGNYGYTF. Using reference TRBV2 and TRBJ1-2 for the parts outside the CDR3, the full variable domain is EPEVTQTPSHQVTQMGQEVILRCVPISNHLYFYWYRQILGQKVEFLVSFYNNEISEKSEIFDDQFSVERPDGSNFTLKIRSTKLEDSAMYFCASSDRGNYGYTFGSGTRLTVV.

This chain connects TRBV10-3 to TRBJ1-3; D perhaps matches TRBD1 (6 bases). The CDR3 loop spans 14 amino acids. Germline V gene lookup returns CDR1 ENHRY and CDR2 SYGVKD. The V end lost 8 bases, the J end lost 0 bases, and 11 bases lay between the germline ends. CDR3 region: CAIRGGASGNTIYF. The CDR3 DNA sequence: TGTGCCATCCGAGGGGGGGCCTCTGGAAACACCATATATTTT.

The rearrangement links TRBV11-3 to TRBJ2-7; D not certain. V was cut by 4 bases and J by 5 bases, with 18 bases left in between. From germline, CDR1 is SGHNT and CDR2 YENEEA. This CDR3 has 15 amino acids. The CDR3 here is CASSSRRSQTDEQYF. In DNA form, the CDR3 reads TGTGCCAGCAGCTCCCGAAGATCGCAAACCGACGAGCAGTACTTC.

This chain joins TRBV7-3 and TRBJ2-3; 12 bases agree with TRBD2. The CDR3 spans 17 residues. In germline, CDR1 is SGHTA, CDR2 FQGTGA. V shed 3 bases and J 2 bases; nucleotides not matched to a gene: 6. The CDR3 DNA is TGTGCCAGCAGCTTCCAACTAGCGGGAGGACCCACAGATACGCAGTATTTT. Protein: CASSFQLAGGPTDTQYF.